This T cell receptor beta chain was sequenced for a study of OX40 agonist ivuxolimab in advanced cancers. Libraries were prepared by immunoSEQ multiplex PCR; TCRdb keeps only in-frame clonotypes and omits some of them. The table records roughly 69,000 clones, roughly 90% of them present only once. The CDR3 extends over 17 amino acids. The germline gives CDR1 MNHNS, CDR2 SASEGT. Trimming pared 0 bases from V and 0 bases from J, leaving 12 bases between. This receptor was obtained from an adult with an advanced solid tumor such as melanoma, head and neck, liver or kidney cancer. The chain is built from TRBV6-1 and TRBJ2-1; D unclear. Sequencing used CD4+ or CD8+ T cells sorted from blood, obtained in a trial of the OX40 agonist ivuxolimab. CDR3 region: CASSEANFVSSYNEQFF. CDR3 nucleotide sequence: TGTGCCAGCAGTGAAGCTAACTTCGTAAGCTCCTACAATGAGCAGTTCTTC.